These 10 T cell receptor beta chains were sequenced from one sample in a study of blood T cell repertoires in COVID-19. Measured with immunoSEQ multiplex PCR; TCRdb has only the in-frame clones, and not every one. The sample holds roughly 280,000 clones, roughly 90% seen once. The material sequenced was peripheral blood. The receptors stem from a man aged 45-60 years with acute or convalescent COVID-19.

The V and J genes are TRBV27 and TRBJ2-1, with TRBD1 matching 7 bases. CDR3 length equals 14 residues. After removal of 6 bases from V and 3 bases from J, the junction contained 5 bases not matched to a gene. CDR1 and CDR2 (germline): MNHEY, SMNVEV (reference sequence). The CDR3 DNA reads as TGTGCCAGCAGGGGGACAGCCCTCTACAATGAGCAGTTCTTC. It is translated as CASRGTALYNEQFF.

This rearrangement joins TRBV27 to TRBJ1-2; D is uncertain. Germline V gives CDR1 MNHEY, CDR2 SMNVEV (reference sequence). CDR3 size: 14 residues. Trimming pared 2 bases from V and 6 bases from J, leaving 13 bases between. The CDR3 is CASSLDRGRDGYTF. In DNA, the CDR3 is TGTGCCAGCAGTTTAGATAGAGGGCGGGATGGCTACACCTTC.

The chain employs TRBV4-1 and TRBJ2-1, with D perhaps matching TRBD2 (5 bases). Trimming removed 0 bases at V and 9 bases at J, with 9 bases between. CDR1 and CDR2 (germline): MGHRA, YSYEKL. The CDR3 is 13 amino acids. CDR3 coding DNA: TGCGCCAGCAGCCAAGATGTGGAGGTTGAGCAGTTCTTC. Translated: CASSQDVEVEQFF.

A note on this clone: Compared with germline, one end of the junction differs, possibly owing to a read error. The chain couples TRBV7-7 to TRBJ2-1, with 7 bases aligning to TRBD2. Germline V gene lookup returns CDR1 SSHAT and CDR2 FNYEAQ (reference sequence). CDR3 length: 15 residues. The CDR3 loop is CASSLTLAEYNEQFF. The CDR3 DNA sequence: TGTGCTAGCAGCTTAACGCTAGCGGAATACAATGAGCAGTTCTTC.

The chain combines TRBV13 with TRBJ2-7, with TRBD1 identical over 10 bases. This CDR3 is built from 14 residues. Losses at the gene ends were 5 bases for V and 4 bases for J; bases not matched to a gene: 5. CDR1 is PRHDT and CDR2 is FYEKMQ in the germline V gene (reference sequence). This CDR3 reads CASSQRTGGYEQYF. CDR3 bases: TGTGCCAGCAGCCAACGGACAGGGGGGTACGAGCAGTACTTC.

The rearrangement uses TRBV3-1 (or the pseudogene TRBV3-2) and TRBJ2-2; TRBD2 might be the D (6 bases). The V and J ends lost 3 bases and 7 bases respectively, with 6 bases between them. The V gene's germline CDR1 is LGHDT and CDR2 YNNKEL (reference sequence). The CDR3 extends over 12 amino acids. The CDR3 is CASSQGGGELFF. The CDR3 DNA follows: TGTGCCAGCAGCCAGGGGGGCGGGGAGCTGTTTTTT.

V gene TRBV30 combines with J gene TRBJ1-3; no reliable D call. From germline, CDR1 is GTSNPN and CDR2 SVGIG (reference sequence). V was pared by 4 bases and J by 3 bases, with 13 bases between. This CDR3 spans 14 amino acids. CDR3 nucleotides: TGTGCCTGGATAAGCGGAGGATTTGGAAACACCATATATTTT. Its translation is CAWISGGFGNTIYF.

This clone was observed once. The gene calls are TRBV15 and TRBJ1-4, with a tentative D call TRBD1 (5 bases). The germline CDR1 and CDR2 sequences are LNHNV and YYDKDF (reference sequence). The V gene lost 0 bases and the J gene lost 8 bases, with 19 bases spanning the gap. This CDR3 has 17 amino acids. The chain's CDR3 is CATSRDSLGGKGEKLFF. DNA of the CDR3: TGTGCCACCAGCAGAGATAGTCTCGGGGGGAAGGGGGAAAAACTGTTTTTT.

This chain connects TRBV7-8 to TRBJ1-3; the D gene is possibly TRBD1 (6 bases). Deletions cut 1 base from V and 3 bases from J, with 7 bases between. CDR1 is SGHVS, CDR2 FQNEAQ, per germline. There are 14 residues in the CDR3. The CDR3 DNA follows: TGTGCCAGCAGCTTAGGGGGGCTTGGAAACACCATATATTTT. Residues: CASSLGGLGNTIYF.

The V gene is TRBV27, the J gene TRBJ2-2, with a weak D call TRBD1 (6 bases). The V gene lost 6 bases and the J gene lost 7 bases, with 12 bases spanning the gap. Per germline, CDR1 MNHEY and CDR2 SMNVEV (reference sequence). This CDR3 has 13 residues. For the CDR3, the DNA is TGTGCCAGCAGGTTTTTAGGGGGCGGGGAGCTGTTTTTT. Residues: CASRFLGGGELFF.